This T cell receptor (beta chain) was sequenced in a study of blood T cell repertoires in COVID-19. Sequencing was performed with immunoSEQ multiplex PCR; in TCRdb, only in-frame clones are kept and a portion is missing. This sample has about 380,000 clones, with approximately 90% found just once. This CDR3 has 16 amino acids. Germline CDR1 reads SGHRS; CDR2 reads YFSETQ. The junction had 11 bases not matched to a gene; V was cut back by 2 bases and J by 4 bases. V is TRBV5-1 and J is TRBJ1-2; TRBD1 agrees at 7 bases. The receptor was isolated from a woman younger than 35 who had recovered from COVID-19. Material: PBMCs or T cells enriched from blood (not recorded which). The CDR3 DNA reads TGCGCCAGCAGCTTCACCGATAAGGGGGCTGGCTATGGCTACACCTTC. The encoded protein is CASSFTDKGAGYGYTF.